This is a list of T cell receptor beta chains from one sample in a study of blood T cell repertoires in COVID-19. Only in-frame clones appear in the TCRdb table, and some are missing; sequencing was by immunoSEQ multiplex PCR. The table shows approximately 80,000 clones, with under 85% occurring only once. Sequenced material: peripheral blood. Source of these receptors: a woman in her 70s with acute or convalescent COVID-19. The conserved cysteine and the conserved F or W are not part of the CDR3 here.

>16|TRBJ1-2|TRBV10-2
ASSDIGQGAKTDYGYT
>11|TRBJ1-4|TRBV6-5
ASSYRGQEKLF
>13|TRBJ1-4|TRBV9
ASSPSGLSREKLF
>14|TRBJ2-1|TRBV5-1
ASSRPRLASYNEQF
>10|TRBJ1-4|TRBV19
ASKGDAGKLF
>16|TRBJ2-2|TRBV5-5
ASSLVVTLAGNTGELF
>12|TRBJ1-2|TRBV18
ASSPTTGGKGYT
>11|TRBJ2-1|TRBV19
ASNTQGLGEQF
>12|TRBJ1-1|TRBV3-1/TRBV3-2
ASTPGRSGTEAF
>12|TRBJ1-6|TRBV10-2
ASSDHSNNSPLH
>13|TRBJ1-5|TRBV2
ASSREGQVNQPQH
>13|TRBJ2-2|TRBV18
ASSLPGKGTGELF
>16|TRBJ2-3|TRBV4-2
ASSKEVTSGGAVGTQY
>14|TRBJ2-3|TRBV5-1
ASSRTSGGAPDTQY
>13|TRBJ1-2|TRBV10-3
AISEGTAPEDGYT
>11|TRBJ1-4|TRBV6-2/TRBV6-3
ASSYRTPEKLF
>13|TRBJ2-1|TRBV4-1
ASSQDLMGGTGQF
>13|TRBJ2-2|TRBV10-1
ASSDPTTMSGELF
>12|TRBJ1-3|TRBV27
ASSLAGSGNTIY
>15|TRBJ1-1|TRBV2
ASRKDRGIASHTEAF
>12|TRBJ2-5|TRBV7-9
ASSLGLSQETQY
>13|TRBJ1-2|TRBV7-6
ASSPGTGGVYGYT
>13|TRBJ2-1|TRBV27
ASSLGGPAYNEQF
>14|TRBJ2-5|TRBV28
ASSSPPGAGAETQY
>12|TRBJ1-1|TRBV5-1
ASYPGQGATEAF
>12|TRBJ1-1|TRBV5-6
ASSPDRGRQGTF
>15|TRBJ1-1|TRBV10-3
AISGGGAGDTNTEAF
>13|TRBJ1-3|TRBV18
ASSPVESSGNTIY